This T cell receptor beta chain was identified during a study of CDR3 diversity in severe acne. Germline CDR1 and CDR2: MGHRA and YSYEKL. Trimming removed 4 bases from V and 6 bases from J, with 16 bases in between. This CDR3 contains 14 residues. In TCRdb, the PCR reads were re-called with MiXCR into one record per CDR3 protein. This sample has around 100,000 distinct CDR3 sequences, with under 60% found just once. This sequence joins TRBV4-1 and TRBJ2-7; D is unresolved. The receptor was isolated from a male donor with acne. Material: blood. The CDR3 DNA is TGCGCCAGCAGCCGCCGAGACACGGCCCCCGAGCAGTACTTC. It specifies CASSRRDTAPEQYF.